Sequencing of this T cell receptor beta chain was carried out in a study of blood T cell repertoires in COVID-19. Per the germline V gene, CDR1 is SGHTA and CDR2 is FQGNSA. CDR3 length: 14 amino acids. The V gene lost 0 bases and the J gene lost 0 bases, with 5 bases spanning the gap. Libraries were prepared by immunoSEQ multiplex PCR; TCRdb keeps only in-frame clonotypes and omits some of them. The sample holds 120,000 to 150,000 clones, roughly 89% seen once. The rearrangement links TRBV7-2 to TRBJ1-1, with unresolved D. This sequence originates from a human donor in a cohort sampled during active COVID-19. The sample comprised peripheral blood. CDR3 loop: CASSLARMNTEAFF. The CDR3 DNA reads as TGTGCCAGCAGCTTAGCCAGGATGAACACTGAAGCTTTCTTT.